This paragraph covers one T cell receptor (beta chain) sequence. Sequencing was performed with immunoSEQ multiplex PCR; in TCRdb, only in-frame clones are kept and a portion is missing. Of fewer than 250,000 clones listed, about 90% are singletons. With 3 bases clipped from V and 0 bases from J, the junction kept 11 bases outside the gene matches. The CDR3 runs 19 residues. Germline V gene sequence: CDR1 MNHEY, CDR2 SMNVEV (reference sequence). The record originates from a study of blood T cell repertoires in COVID-19. Categorization into cohorts depended on clinical history that participants reported.

This clonotype originated in a middle-aged man who had been exposed to COVID-19. Source material: PBMCs or T cells enriched from blood (not recorded which). The V call is TRBV27, the J call TRBJ2-6, with TRBD1 matching 7 bases. The DNA for the CDR3 is TGTGCCAGCAGTTTTCGTCGGAGACAGGGCCACTCTGGGGCCAACGTCCTGACTTTC. The encoded protein is CASSFRRRQGHSGANVLTF.